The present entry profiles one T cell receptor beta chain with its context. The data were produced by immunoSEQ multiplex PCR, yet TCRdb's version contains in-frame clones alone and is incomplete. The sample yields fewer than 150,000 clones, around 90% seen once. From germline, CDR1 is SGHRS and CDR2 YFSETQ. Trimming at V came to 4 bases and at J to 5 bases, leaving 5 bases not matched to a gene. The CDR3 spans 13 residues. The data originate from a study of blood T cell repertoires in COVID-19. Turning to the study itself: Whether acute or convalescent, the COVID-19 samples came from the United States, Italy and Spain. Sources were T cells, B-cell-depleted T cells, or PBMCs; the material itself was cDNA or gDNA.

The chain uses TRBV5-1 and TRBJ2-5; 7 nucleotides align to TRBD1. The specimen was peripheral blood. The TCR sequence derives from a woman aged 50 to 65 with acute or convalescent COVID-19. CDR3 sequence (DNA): TGCGCCAGCAGCGAGGGGGCAACGGAGACCCAGTACTTC. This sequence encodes CASSEGATETQYF.